This T cell receptor beta chain originates from a study of cytomegalovirus exposure and HLA in healthy donors. General study results and limits: Previously analyzed data showed that most TCR beta V segments were productive at a frequency of about 90% or about 30%. For TCR beta chains, V- and J-gene trimming was later linked to a missense DCLRE1C variant. TCR beta chains numbering more than 150 were designated cytomegalovirus-associated.

Nominal health characterized the donors when sampled, though unrecorded immune exposures were likely. The CDR3 contains 16 residues. Germline V gene sequence: CDR1 SNHLY, CDR2 FYNNEI. Both 60 Vbeta primers and 13 Jbeta primers went into the PCR. The assay was immunoSEQ multiplex PCR, and TCRdb's table has in-frame clones only and misses some. The sample includes 200,000 to 250,000 clones, about 80% of them seen just once. Comments on this clone: Antigen unknown.

Sequencing was carried out using PBMCs. This TCR was sampled from a man younger than 35 in good health and CMV-seronegative. This sequence joins TRBV2 and TRBJ2-5; TRBD1 is a possible D gene (6 bases). The J call may not be correct, given that the DNA end is closer to TRBJ2-7. In nucleotides, the CDR3 is TGTGCCAGCAGTGAAGCGGACGGGGACATCCAGTACGAGCAGTACTTC. Amino acids: CASSEADGDIQYEQYF.